This paragraph covers one T cell receptor (beta chain) sequence. The sample holds other DNA sequences that translate to the same CDR3. This sample stems from a study of T cell responses to AZD1222 COVID-19 vaccine. Across the study: Doses given second, at about 4 or about 12 weeks, were pooled.

The data were produced by immunoSEQ multiplex PCR, yet TCRdb's version contains in-frame clones alone and is incomplete. This table holds roughly 130,000 clones, over 75% found once. Germline V gene data show CDR1 as DFQATT and CDR2 as SNEGSKA (reference sequence). This CDR3 spans 11 amino acids. V dropped 5 bases and J dropped 7 bases, with 8 bases sitting between them. The sequence was collected from an adult in good health. The source was peripheral blood, collected on day 0 of AZD1222 vaccination. The chain couples TRBV20-1 to TRBJ1-4, with D possibly TRBD1 on 5 matching bases. CDR3 in amino acids: CSASGGEKLFF. In DNA, the CDR3 is TGCAGTGCTTCTGGGGGTGAAAAACTGTTTTTT.